This is a list of T cell receptor beta chains from one sample in a study of memory CD4+ T cells and cytomegalovirus serostatus. TCRdb's table, derived via immunoSEQ multiplex PCR, lists solely in-frame clones and lacks some. This repertoire shows 80,000 to 100,000 clones, about 80% found once; its top ten account for 3.5% to 4%. Sequencing was performed on memory CD4+ T cells from blood. Every receptor here comes from an adult in good health and CMV-seropositive. Each CDR3 is given with its conserved first and last residue. A D gene is named only where the DNA matches it firmly. Expanded clones get a size class; other rows say once, few or many, or leave the size out.

CDR3 DNA	CDR3 protein	D gene	clone size	V gene	J gene	CDR3 length
TGTGCCAGCAGCTTGGGAGACCCTCAGGGGGGCTATGGCTACACCTTC	CASSLGDPQGGYGYTF	TRBD1	.	TRBV5-4	TRBJ1-2	16
TGTGCCAGCAGTTATAGTCAGGGGATGAATTCACCCCTCCACTTT	CASSYSQGMNSPLHF	.	.	TRBV6-5	TRBJ1-6	15
TGTGCCAGCAGCCATGGACAGGGGGCGAACGGCTACACCTTC	CASSHGQGANGYTF	TRBD1	.	TRBV9	TRBJ1-2	14
TGCGCCAGCAGCGGGGGGACTGGAAACACCATATATTTT	CASSGGTGNTIYF	.	.	TRBV5-1	TRBJ1-3	13
TGTGCCAGCAGCCTCGGGCTCCGGGACTATTACCAAGAGACCCAGTACTTC	CASSLGLRDYYQETQYF	TRBD2	.	TRBV4-2	TRBJ2-5	17
TGTGCCAGCAGCTTAGCGGGAGGGTGGGGAGAGACCCAGTACTTC	CASSLAGGWGETQYF	TRBD2	.	TRBV7-3	TRBJ2-5	15
TGTGCCAGCAGCGTAGCTTACGGGGGGGATACGCAGTATTTT	CASSVAYGGDTQYF	TRBD2	once	TRBV9	TRBJ2-3	14
TGTGCCAGCAAGTTGAATAGCGGGAGGAACAATGAGCAGTTCTTC	CASKLNSGRNNEQFF	TRBD2	.	TRBV6-1	TRBJ2-1	15
TGTGCCAGCAGCTTGACAGGGCGACAAGAGACCCAGTACTTC	CASSLTGRQETQYF	TRBD1	.	TRBV7-3	TRBJ2-5	14
TGTGCCAGCAGCTTGGTGGGGTTTGGCTACACCTTC	CASSLVGFGYTF	.	.	TRBV5-4	TRBJ1-2	12
TGCAGCGTTCGCGGCGGTCTAGCCTACAATGAGCAGTTCTTC	CSVRGGLAYNEQFF	.	.	TRBV29-1	TRBJ2-1	14
TGTGCCAGCAGCCAAGATTTCTACGAGCAGTACTTC	CASSQDFYEQYF	.	.	TRBV4-2	TRBJ2-7	12
TGTGCCAGCACCGCCGGACCGGGGGCCACTGAAGCTTTCTTT	CASTAGPGATEAFF	.	.	TRBV6-6	TRBJ1-1	14
TGTGCCAGCAGTCCAAGGACAGGGTCGAGGGCCCAAGAGACCCAGTACTTC	CASSPRTGSRAQETQYF	TRBD1	.	TRBV28	TRBJ2-5	17
TGTGCCAGCTCACCGAACCGACCTAAGGCAGACGCACCTGGCTACACCTTC	CASSPNRPKADAPGYTF	.	.	TRBV18	TRBJ1-2	17
TGCGCCAGCAGCCGGACATCGGGACAGGGATTGCACACTGAAGCTTTCTTT	CASSRTSGQGLHTEAFF	TRBD1	.	TRBV5-1	TRBJ1-1	17
TGTGCCAGCAGCCCCGATCTTTCTGGAAACACCATATATTTT	CASSPDLSGNTIYF	.	few	TRBV5-6	TRBJ1-3	14
TGCGCCAGCAGCCGGAAAGGGGGTCCCGGGACACAAACCTACAATGAGCAGTTCTTC	CASSRKGGPGTQTYNEQFF	.	.	TRBV4-1	TRBJ2-1	19
TGTGCCAGTAGTCCTAGCGGGAACTCCTACGAGCAGTACTTC	CASSPSGNSYEQYF	TRBD2	.	TRBV19	TRBJ2-7	14
TGTGCCAGCAGCCGAACAGGGGGCGGCACTGAAGCTTTCTTT	CASSRTGGGTEAFF	TRBD1	few	TRBV6-6	TRBJ1-1	14
TGTGCCAGCATCGACGGTTTTGGCAATCAGCCCCAGCATTTT	CASIDGFGNQPQHF	.	.	TRBV6-1	TRBJ1-5	14
TGTGCCAGCAGCTTCAGTTCAGATACGCAGTATTTT	CASSFSSDTQYF	.	once	TRBV9	TRBJ2-3	12
TGTGCCATCTCCCCCGGGACGCAGAACACTGAAGCTTTCTTT	CAISPGTQNTEAFF	.	.	TRBV10-3	TRBJ1-1	14
TGTGCCAGCAGCGGGGGAGATCAGGGCACTGAAGCTTTCTTT	CASSGGDQGTEAFF	.	few	TRBV9	TRBJ1-1	14